This T cell receptor beta chain was identified in a study of T cell changes during pregnancy in multiple sclerosis. Sequencing was performed with immunoSEQ multiplex PCR; in TCRdb, only in-frame clones are kept and a portion is missing. The data hold over 50,000 clones, with about 90% observed a single time. This TCR was sampled from a female donor in good health, enrolled as a control in a pregnancy study. Sequenced material: peripheral blood, taken in the third trimester of pregnancy.

CDR3 in DNA: TGTGCCAGCAGTTCCTCGGGGTTCCAGCCCCAGCATTTT. It is translated as CASSSSGFQPQHF. The genes are TRBV27 and TRBJ1-5; D not resolved. The V gene's germline CDR1 is MNHEY and CDR2 SMNVEV (reference sequence). The CDR3 has 13 amino acids. V was trimmed by 4 bases and J by 7 bases, leaving 11 bases between them.